These T cell receptor beta chains were read from a single sample in a study of cytomegalovirus exposure and HLA in healthy donors. TCRdb keeps only in-frame clones here, not all; method: immunoSEQ multiplex PCR. The sample records about 200,000 clones, around 83% being singletons. Sequences were obtained from PBMCs. The receptors stem from a woman aged 50 to 60 in good health and CMV-seropositive. Both conserved end residues are part of each CDR3.

TRBV27 17 CASTTQLGTGGSYEQYF
TRBV4-1 17 CASSQSGTSGSGETQYF
TRBV28 16 CASSSRGRGIHTEAFF
TRBV7-3 14 CASSLVGGRWEQYF
TRBV5-6 14 CASSSLGSYNEQFF
TRBV7-8 15 CASSYRGIYNSPLHF
TRBV7-2 12 CASSSYSREAFF
TRBV27 14 CASSLSRNPRNLLF
TRBV2 15 CASSQSRQGAEGYTF
TRBV5-1 14 CASSITGYQETQYF
TRBV7-8 13 CASSLGLYNEQFF
TRBV10-3 18 CASRQGPFARQNTGELFF
TRBV28 18 CASTSQASGRITSYEQYF
TRBV4-1 16 CASSHSIQGSTDTQYF
TRBV28 17 CASSGLGGGPSVDTQYF
TRBV5-1 14 CASSLQGSITEAFF
TRBV28 13 CASSSSRVHEQYF
TRBV9 15 CASSPTTGSNEKLFF
TRBV6-5 14 CASSRPSGANGLTF
TRBV11-3 12 CASSFYSGELFF
TRBV9 15 CASSLLAAEGDTQYF
TRBV4-3 15 CASSRLAGGTGELFF
TRBV4-1 16 CASSRVQTGGNEKLFF
TRBV4-2 14 CASSPGQANTEAFF
TRBV2 13 CASSAGNTGELFF
TRBV18 16 CASSGDRSSSYNEQFF